This T cell receptor beta chain comes out of a study of cytomegalovirus exposure and HLA in healthy donors. General study points: Earlier analysis found most TCR beta V segments productive about 87% or about 30% of the time. Analysis performed later found 16,951 TCR beta sequences associated with HLA alleles at 0.05 false discovery rate. High sensitivity and specificity were reportedly achieved when the classifier diagnosed cytomegalovirus status.

As regards this clone: The antigen is not known. The same CDR3 arises from other DNA sequences in this sample as well.

PCR used 60 Vbeta primers and 13 Jbeta primers. The protocol was immunoSEQ multiplex PCR, while the TCRdb copy is restricted to in-frame clones and leaves out a portion. The data show around 170,000 clones, roughly three quarters seen once. This sequence was found in a woman in her 50s in good health and CMV-seropositive. Sequencing was performed on PBMCs.

CDR3 sequence (DNA): TGTGCCAGCAGCCAAGGGTGGGGGGGGTCTCTGTTTTTT. This translates into CASSQGWGGSLFF. The rearrangement joins TRBV7-2 to TRBJ1-4, with a possible D match to TRBD1 (5 bases). Germline V gene data show CDR1 as SGHTA and CDR2 as FQGNSA. Trimming removed 5 bases from V and 14 bases from J, with 18 bases in between. The CDR3 length is 13 residues.